The clone carrying this T cell receptor beta chain was recorded a few times. The library gave individual cDNA molecules unique molecular identifiers. Per the original data handling: Per sample, the median was approximately 96,000 TCRs, with values from approximately 25,000 to 650,000. TCRdb passed the RACE reads through MiXCR, listing each CDR3 protein once. TCRdb, rather than the study authors, made the V and J calls. This sample has about 130,000 distinct CDR3 sequences, with 8.5% to 9.5% found just once. These data come from a study of human T cells and chemical hapten exposure. At the level of the study: Variability of per-sample TCR yields stemmed mainly from small differences in pooled library volume.

Time point noted: healthy volunteer bleed at 2 weeks. Unfractionated whole blood was the source of the extracted total RNA. J was trimmed by 1 base and V by 5 bases; bases with no gene match: 6. The CDR3 spans 16 residues. Per the germline V gene, CDR1 is SNHLY and CDR2 is FYNNEI. Source material: whole blood. The rearrangement joins TRBV2 to TRBJ2-1; 9 positions agree with TRBD2. The clonotype was recovered from a male donor in good health. Some clones in this sample may be carry-over from other donors' samples. CDR3 nucleotide sequence: TGTGCCAGCAGTCGAAGGCGGGAGGGGTCCTACAATGAGCAGTTCTTC. This sequence encodes CASSRRREGSYNEQFF.